This is a list of T cell receptor beta chains from one sample in a study of CD8 T cells in Susac syndrome. TCRdb re-called the immunoSEQ multiplex PCR reads with MiXCR, one entry per CDR3 protein. The table records some 170,000 distinct CDR3 sequences, 85% to 95% of them present only once. The sequencing sample was made of CD4+ T cells from PBMCs. These receptors were collected from a human donor with Susac syndrome. Both conserved end residues are part of each CDR3. D genes are given only for firm matches. Clone size appears in some rows only: once, few, many, or a class for an expanded clone.

v_gene: TRBV2; abundance: .; j_gene: TRBJ2-1; d_gene: TRBD2; CDR3aa: CANVGLAGMRRNEQFF; CDR3nt: TGTGCCAATGTAGGACTAGCGGGGATGAGGAGGAATGAGCAGTTCTTC
v_gene: TRBV5-1; abundance: .; j_gene: TRBJ2-3; d_gene: TRBD2; CDR3aa: CASSFGGQRGGPGTDTQYF; CDR3nt: TGCGCCAGCAGCTTCGGGGGCCAGCGGGGGGGACCAGGCACAGATACGCAGTATTTT
v_gene: TRBV5-1; abundance: .; j_gene: TRBJ2-2; d_gene: .; CDR3aa: CASSLSGAVTGELFF; CDR3nt: TGCGCCAGCAGCTTGTCGGGTGCGGTCACCGGGGAGCTGTTTTTT
v_gene: TRBV5-1; abundance: .; j_gene: TRBJ2-5; d_gene: TRBD2; CDR3aa: CASSSDGREETQYF; CDR3nt: TGCGCCAGCAGCTCGGACGGGAGGGAAGAGACCCAGTACTTC
v_gene: TRBV25-1; abundance: .; j_gene: TRBJ2-1; d_gene: .; CDR3aa: CASSPAGLNEQFF; CDR3nt: TGTGCCAGCAGTCCGGCGGGGCTCAATGAGCAGTTCTTC
v_gene: TRBV5-6; abundance: once; j_gene: TRBJ2-2; d_gene: TRBD2; CDR3aa: CASSWGLAVTGELFF; CDR3nt: TGTGCCAGCAGCTGGGGACTAGCGGTCACCGGGGAGCTGTTTTTT
v_gene: TRBV12-3/TRBV12-4; abundance: .; j_gene: TRBJ2-1; d_gene: .; CDR3aa: CASSPPPALAKYNEQFF; CDR3nt: TGTGCCAGCAGTCCCCCCCCGGCCCTAGCGAAGTACAATGAGCAGTTCTTC
v_gene: TRBV2; abundance: .; j_gene: TRBJ1-2; d_gene: .; CDR3aa: CASRAGEAF; CDR3nt: TGTGCCAGCAGGGCCGGAGAGGCCTTC
v_gene: TRBV18; abundance: .; j_gene: TRBJ2-2; d_gene: .; CDR3aa: CASSPQAGHTGELFF; CDR3nt: TGTGCCAGCTCACCACAGGCAGGCCACACCGGGGAGCTGTTTTTT
v_gene: TRBV15; abundance: .; j_gene: TRBJ1-3; d_gene: TRBD1; CDR3aa: CATSRDWRGQGIGNTIYF; CDR3nt: TGTGCCACCAGCAGAGACTGGAGAGGACAGGGCATCGGAAACACCATATATTTT
v_gene: TRBV7-8; abundance: once; j_gene: TRBJ1-5; d_gene: .; CDR3aa: CASSLARVPHSNQPQHF; CDR3nt: TGTGCCAGCAGCTTAGCGAGGGTTCCGCATAGCAATCAGCCCCAGCATTTT
v_gene: TRBV20-1; abundance: .; j_gene: TRBJ2-1; d_gene: TRBD1; CDR3aa: CSASPRGPDNEQFF; CDR3nt: TGCAGTGCTAGTCCCAGGGGGCCCGACAATGAGCAGTTCTTC
v_gene: TRBV9; abundance: once; j_gene: TRBJ1-5; d_gene: .; CDR3aa: CASSHDGNSNQPQHF; CDR3nt: TGTGCCAGCAGCCATGACGGAAATAGCAATCAGCCCCAGCATTTT
v_gene: TRBV30; abundance: .; j_gene: TRBJ2-7; d_gene: TRBD1; CDR3aa: CAYLRDREYYEQYF; CDR3nt: TGTGCCTACCTACGGGACAGGGAATACTACGAGCAGTACTTC
v_gene: TRBV28; abundance: .; j_gene: TRBJ2-5; d_gene: .; CDR3aa: CASSSGYPQETQYF; CDR3nt: TGTGCCAGCAGTTCTGGGTATCCCCAAGAGACCCAGTACTTC
v_gene: TRBV6-2/TRBV6-3; abundance: .; j_gene: TRBJ2-3; d_gene: .; CDR3aa: CASSYLRTDTQYF; CDR3nt: TGTGCCAGCAGTTACCTCCGCACAGATACGCAGTATTTT
v_gene: TRBV12-5; abundance: .; j_gene: TRBJ2-6; d_gene: .; CDR3aa: CASGLVRSSGANVLTF; CDR3nt: TGTGCTAGTGGTTTGGTCCGAAGCTCTGGGGCCAACGTCCTGACTTTC
v_gene: TRBV6-2/TRBV6-3; abundance: .; j_gene: TRBJ1-5; d_gene: .; CDR3aa: CASSSLMGQPQHF; CDR3nt: TGTGCCAGCAGTTCGCTTATGGGGCAGCCCCAGCATTTT